This T cell receptor beta chain is from a study of T cells in Graves' hyperthyroidism and ophthalmopathy. TCR beta CDR3 region amplification was performed from RNA transcripts. An initial round of RT-PCR targeting the TCR CDR3 relied on the HTBI primer set. TCRdb re-called the multiplex PCR reads through MiXCR, storing one row per CDR3 protein. The profile shows under 350,000 distinct CDR3 sequences, around 25% of them singletons. This CDR3 has 13 residues. V was trimmed by 6 bases and J by 4 bases, leaving 13 bases between them. CDR1 is MNHEY, CDR2 SVGEGT, per germline. The table lists this clonotype with many counts. Its antigen is still unknown. Study results and caveats: The authors' 13 V-J model separated ophthalmopathy from stable hyperthyroidism.

Sequenced sample: blood. The chain employs TRBV6-2 or TRBV6-3 and TRBJ2-7; D possibly matches TRBD1 or TRBD2 (6 bases each). The origin of this receptor is a man aged 35 to 55 with Graves' hyperthyroidism that later progressed to Graves' ophthalmopathy. CDR3 residues: CASRGGQPYEQYF. CDR3 in DNA: TGTGCCAGCAGGGGAGGACAGCCATACGAGCAGTACTTC.